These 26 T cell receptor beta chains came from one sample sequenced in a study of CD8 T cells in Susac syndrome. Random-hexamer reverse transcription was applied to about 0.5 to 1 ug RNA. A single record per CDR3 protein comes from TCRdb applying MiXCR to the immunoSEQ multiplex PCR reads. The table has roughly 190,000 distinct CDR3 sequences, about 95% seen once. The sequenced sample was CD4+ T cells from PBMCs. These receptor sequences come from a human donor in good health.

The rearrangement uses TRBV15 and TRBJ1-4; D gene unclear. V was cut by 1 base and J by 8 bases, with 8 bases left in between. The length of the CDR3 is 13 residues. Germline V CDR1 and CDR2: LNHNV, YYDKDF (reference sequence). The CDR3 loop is CATSRVLGEKLFF. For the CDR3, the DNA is TGTGCCACCAGCAGAGTCTTGGGGGAAAAACTGTTTTTT.

Written as DNA, the CDR3 is TGCAGTGCTAGAGATATAAGGGGCGCTGAAGCTTTCTTT. Its protein product is CSARDIRGAEAFF. This sequence joins TRBV20-1 and TRBJ1-1; D may be TRBD1 (5 bases). Looked up from germline, CDR1 is DFQATT and CDR2 is SNEGSKA (reference sequence). Trimming took 0 bases from V and 6 from J, leaving 11 bases between them. The CDR3 has 13 amino acids.

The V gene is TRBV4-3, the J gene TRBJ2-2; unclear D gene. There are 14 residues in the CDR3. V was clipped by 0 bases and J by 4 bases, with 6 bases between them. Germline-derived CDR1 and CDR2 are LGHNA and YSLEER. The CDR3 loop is CASSQEGRTGELFF. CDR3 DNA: TGCGCCAGCAGCCAAGAAGGTCGCACCGGGGAGCTGTTTTTT.

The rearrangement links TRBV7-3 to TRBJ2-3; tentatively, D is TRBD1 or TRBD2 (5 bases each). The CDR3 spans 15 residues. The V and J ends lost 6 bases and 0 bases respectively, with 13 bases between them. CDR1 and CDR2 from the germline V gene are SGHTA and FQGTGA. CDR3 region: CASRRAGSSTDTQYF. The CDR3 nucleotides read TGTGCCAGCAGGAGGGCAGGGTCTAGCACAGATACGCAGTATTTT.

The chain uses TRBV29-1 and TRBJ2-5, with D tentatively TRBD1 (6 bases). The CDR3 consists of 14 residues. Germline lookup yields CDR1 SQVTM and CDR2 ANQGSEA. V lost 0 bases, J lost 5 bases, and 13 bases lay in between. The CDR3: CSVEDIGQMETQYF. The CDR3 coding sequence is TGCAGCGTTGAAGATATAGGACAGATGGAGACCCAGTACTTC.

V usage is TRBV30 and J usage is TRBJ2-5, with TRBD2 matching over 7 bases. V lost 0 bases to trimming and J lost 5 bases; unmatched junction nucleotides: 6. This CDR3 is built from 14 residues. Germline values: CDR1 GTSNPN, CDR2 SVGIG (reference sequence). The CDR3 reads CAWSVRLARETQYF. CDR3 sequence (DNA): TGTGCCTGGAGTGTACGACTAGCCCGGGAGACCCAGTACTTC.

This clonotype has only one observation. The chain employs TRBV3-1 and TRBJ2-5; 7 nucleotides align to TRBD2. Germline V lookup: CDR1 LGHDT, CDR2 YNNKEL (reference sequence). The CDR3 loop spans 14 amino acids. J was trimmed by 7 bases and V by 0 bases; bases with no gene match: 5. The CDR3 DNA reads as TGTGCCAGCAGCCAAGAGGGAGGGCCAGGGACCCAGTACTTC. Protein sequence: CASSQEGGPGTQYF.

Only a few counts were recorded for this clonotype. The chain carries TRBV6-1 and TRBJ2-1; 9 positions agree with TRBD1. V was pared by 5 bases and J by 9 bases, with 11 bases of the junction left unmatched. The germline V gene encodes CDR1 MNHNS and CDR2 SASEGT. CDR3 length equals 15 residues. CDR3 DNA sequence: TGTGCCAGCAGTCCGCCCGGGACAGGGTTGGGTGAGCAGTTCTTC. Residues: CASSPPGTGLGEQFF.

The CDR3 is CASSFRLDGELFF. CDR3 DNA: TGTGCCAGCAGCTTCCGACTAGACGGGGAGCTGTTTTTT. The chain uses TRBV3-1 and TRBJ2-2; TRBD2 is a possible D gene (6 bases). This CDR3 has 13 amino acids. Trimming stripped 5 bases from V and 7 bases from J, with 11 bases between. Germline V gives CDR1 LGHDT, CDR2 YNNKEL (reference sequence).

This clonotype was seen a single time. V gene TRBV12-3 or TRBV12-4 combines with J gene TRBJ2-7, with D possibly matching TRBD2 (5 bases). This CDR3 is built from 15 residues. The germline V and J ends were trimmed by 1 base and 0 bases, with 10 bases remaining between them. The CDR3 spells CASSLVSGNSYEQYF. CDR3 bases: TGTGCCAGCAGTTTAGTATCGGGGAACTCCTACGAGCAGTACTTC.

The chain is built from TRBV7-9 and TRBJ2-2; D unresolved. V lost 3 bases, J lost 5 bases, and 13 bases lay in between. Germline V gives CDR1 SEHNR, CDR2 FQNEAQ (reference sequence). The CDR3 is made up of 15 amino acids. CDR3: CASSLTPEGTGELFF. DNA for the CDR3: TGTGCCAGCAGCTTGACCCCCGAAGGAACCGGGGAGCTGTTTTTT.

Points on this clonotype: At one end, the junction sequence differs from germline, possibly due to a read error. The CDR3 reads CASNQMRGGETQYF. CDR3 sequence (DNA): TGTGCCAGCAACCAAATGAGAGGAGGGGAGACCCAGTACTTC. The J gene is TRBJ2-5, the V gene TRBV3-1; tentatively, D is TRBD2 (6 bases). Germline lookup yields CDR1 LGHDT and CDR2 YNNKEL (reference sequence). The CDR3 has 14 amino acids.

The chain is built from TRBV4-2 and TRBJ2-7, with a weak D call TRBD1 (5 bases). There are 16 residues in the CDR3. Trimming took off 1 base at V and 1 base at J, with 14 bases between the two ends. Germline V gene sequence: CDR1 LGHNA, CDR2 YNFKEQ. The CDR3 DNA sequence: TGTGCCAGCAGCCAAGCGGCGACAGCCGATTCCTACGAGCAGTACTTC. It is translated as CASSQAATADSYEQYF.

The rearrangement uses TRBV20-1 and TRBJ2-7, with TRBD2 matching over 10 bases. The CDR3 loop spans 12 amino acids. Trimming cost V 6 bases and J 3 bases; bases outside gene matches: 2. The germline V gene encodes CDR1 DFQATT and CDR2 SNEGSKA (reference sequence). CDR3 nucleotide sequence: TGCAGTGCCTCTAGCGGGAGCTACGAGCAGTACTTC. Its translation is CSASSGSYEQYF.

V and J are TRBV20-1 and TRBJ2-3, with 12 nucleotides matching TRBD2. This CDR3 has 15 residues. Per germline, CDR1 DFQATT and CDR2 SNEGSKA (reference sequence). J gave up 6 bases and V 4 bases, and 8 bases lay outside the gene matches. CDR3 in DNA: TGCAGTGCTATTAGGACTAGCGGGACATGGGATACGCAGTATTTT. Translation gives CSAIRTSGTWDTQYF.

DNA of the CDR3: TGTGCCAGCAGCTTAGAGAGCGGGAGATTCAATGAGCAGTTCTTC. Residues: CASSLESGRFNEQFF. V gene TRBV7-2 combines with J gene TRBJ2-1; 8 nucleotides match TRBD2. The CDR3 covers 15 residues. The V and J ends lost 1 base and 6 bases, in that order; junction bases with no gene match: 5. Germline V gives CDR1 SGHTA, CDR2 FQGNSA.

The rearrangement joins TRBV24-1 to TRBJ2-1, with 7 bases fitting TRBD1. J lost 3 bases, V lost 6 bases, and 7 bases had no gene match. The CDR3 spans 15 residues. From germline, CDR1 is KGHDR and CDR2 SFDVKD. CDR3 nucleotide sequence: TGTGCCACCAGTTTCGACAGGGTAGGCTACAATGAGCAGTTCTTC. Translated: CATSFDRVGYNEQFF.

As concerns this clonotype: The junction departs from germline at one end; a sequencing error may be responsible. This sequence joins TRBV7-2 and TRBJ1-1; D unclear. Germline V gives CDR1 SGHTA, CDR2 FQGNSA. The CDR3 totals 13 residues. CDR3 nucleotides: TGTGCCAGCAGCTTATTGTTGAACACTGAAGTTTTCTTT. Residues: CASSLLLNTEVFF.

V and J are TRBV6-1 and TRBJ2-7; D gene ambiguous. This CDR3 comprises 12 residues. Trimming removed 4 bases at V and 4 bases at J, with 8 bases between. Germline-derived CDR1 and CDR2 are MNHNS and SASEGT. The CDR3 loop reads CASSGGRYEQYF. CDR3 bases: TGTGCCAGCAGTGGCGGCCGGTACGAGCAGTACTTC.

Here the CDR3 DNA reads TGTGCCAGCAGTACAAGCTCCGGGGACTATGGCTACACCTTC. This encodes CASSTSSGDYGYTF. The chain employs TRBV7-2 and TRBJ1-2; D uncertain. The V and J ends lost 6 bases and 3 bases respectively, with 14 bases between them. The CDR3 sequence is 14 residues long. Germline V gene sequence: CDR1 SGHTA, CDR2 FQGNSA.

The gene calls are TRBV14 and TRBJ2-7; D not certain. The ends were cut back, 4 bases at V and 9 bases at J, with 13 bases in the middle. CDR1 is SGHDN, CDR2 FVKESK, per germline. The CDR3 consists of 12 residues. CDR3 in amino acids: CASSLGMERQYF. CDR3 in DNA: TGTGCCAGCAGCCTAGGAATGGAGCGGCAGTACTTC.

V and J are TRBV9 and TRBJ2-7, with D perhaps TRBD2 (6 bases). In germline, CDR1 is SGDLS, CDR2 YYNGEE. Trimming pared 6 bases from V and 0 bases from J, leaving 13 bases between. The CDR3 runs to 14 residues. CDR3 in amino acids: CASTEGTGSYEQYF. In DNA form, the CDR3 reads TGTGCCAGCACGGAGGGGACTGGCTCCTACGAGCAGTACTTC.

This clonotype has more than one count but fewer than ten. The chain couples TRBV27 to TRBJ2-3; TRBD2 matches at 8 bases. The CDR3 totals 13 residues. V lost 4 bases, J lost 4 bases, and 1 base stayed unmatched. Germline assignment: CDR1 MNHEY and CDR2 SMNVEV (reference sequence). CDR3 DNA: TGTGCCAGCAGTTCCGGGAGGGCAGATACGCAGTATTTT. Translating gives CASSSGRADTQYF.

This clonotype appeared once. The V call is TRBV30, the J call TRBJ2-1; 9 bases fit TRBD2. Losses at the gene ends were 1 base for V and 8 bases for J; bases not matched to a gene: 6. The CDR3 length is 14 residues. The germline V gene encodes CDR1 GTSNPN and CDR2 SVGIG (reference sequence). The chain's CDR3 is CAWSGGRANDEQFF. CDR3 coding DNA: TGTGCCTGGAGTGGCGGGAGGGCCAATGATGAGCAGTTCTTC.

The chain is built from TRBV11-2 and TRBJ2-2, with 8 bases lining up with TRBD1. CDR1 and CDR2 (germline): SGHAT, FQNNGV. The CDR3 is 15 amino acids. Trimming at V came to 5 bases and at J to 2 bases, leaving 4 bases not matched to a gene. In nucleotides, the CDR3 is TGTGCCAGCAGCATTACAGGGGGAAACACCGGGGAGCTGTTTTTT. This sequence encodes CASSITGGNTGELFF.

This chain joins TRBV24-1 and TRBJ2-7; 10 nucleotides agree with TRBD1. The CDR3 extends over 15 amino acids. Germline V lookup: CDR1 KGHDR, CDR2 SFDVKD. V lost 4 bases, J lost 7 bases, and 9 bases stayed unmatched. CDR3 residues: CATSDPGTGVREQYF. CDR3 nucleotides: TGTGCCACCAGTGACCCCGGGACAGGGGTACGGGAGCAGTACTTC.